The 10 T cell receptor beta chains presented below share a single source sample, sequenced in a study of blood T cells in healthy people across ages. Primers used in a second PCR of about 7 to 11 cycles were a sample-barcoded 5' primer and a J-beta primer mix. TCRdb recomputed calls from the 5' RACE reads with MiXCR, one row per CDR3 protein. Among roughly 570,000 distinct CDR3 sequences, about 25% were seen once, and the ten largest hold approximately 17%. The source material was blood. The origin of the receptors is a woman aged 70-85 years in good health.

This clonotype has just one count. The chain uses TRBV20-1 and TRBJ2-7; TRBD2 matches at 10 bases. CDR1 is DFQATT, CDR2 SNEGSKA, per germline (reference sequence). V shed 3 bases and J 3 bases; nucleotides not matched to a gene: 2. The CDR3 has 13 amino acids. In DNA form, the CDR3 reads TGCAGTGCTAGTAGACTAGCGGGCTACGAGCAGTACTTC. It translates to CSASRLAGYEQYF.

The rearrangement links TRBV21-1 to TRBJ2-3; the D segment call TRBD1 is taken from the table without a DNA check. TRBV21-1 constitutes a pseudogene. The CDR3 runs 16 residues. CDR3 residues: CASSKTGTLQADTQYF. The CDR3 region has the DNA TGTGCCAGCAGCAAAACCGGGACACTCCAGGCAGATACGCAGTATTTT.

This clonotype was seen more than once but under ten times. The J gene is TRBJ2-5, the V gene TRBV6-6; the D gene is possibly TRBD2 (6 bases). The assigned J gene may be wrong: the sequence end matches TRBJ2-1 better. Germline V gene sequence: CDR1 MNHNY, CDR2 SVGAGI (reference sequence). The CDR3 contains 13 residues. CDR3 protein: CASTRGRSVEQFF. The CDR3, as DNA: TGTGCCAGCACCCGAGGGAGGTCTGTTGAGCAGTTCTTC.

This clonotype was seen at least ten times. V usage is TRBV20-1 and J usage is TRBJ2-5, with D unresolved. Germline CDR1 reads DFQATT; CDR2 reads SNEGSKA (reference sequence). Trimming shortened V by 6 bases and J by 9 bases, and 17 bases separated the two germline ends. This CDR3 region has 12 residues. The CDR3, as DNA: TGCAGTGCCACCTCCGGCAGAAAATCCCAGTACTTC. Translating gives CSATSGRKSQYF.

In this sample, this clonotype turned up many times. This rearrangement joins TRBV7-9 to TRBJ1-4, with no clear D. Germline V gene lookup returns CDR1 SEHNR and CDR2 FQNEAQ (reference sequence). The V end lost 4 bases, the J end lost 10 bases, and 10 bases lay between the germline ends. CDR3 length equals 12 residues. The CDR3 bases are TGTGCCAGCAGCTCATCCGGTGGAAAACTGTTTTTT. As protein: CASSSSGGKLFF.

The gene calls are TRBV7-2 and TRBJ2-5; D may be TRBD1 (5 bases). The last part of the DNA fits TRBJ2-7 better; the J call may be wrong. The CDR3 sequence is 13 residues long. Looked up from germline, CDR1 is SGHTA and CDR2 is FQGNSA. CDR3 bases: TGTGCCAGCAGCACCGACAGTCCCTACGAGCAGTACTTC. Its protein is CASSTDSPYEQYF.

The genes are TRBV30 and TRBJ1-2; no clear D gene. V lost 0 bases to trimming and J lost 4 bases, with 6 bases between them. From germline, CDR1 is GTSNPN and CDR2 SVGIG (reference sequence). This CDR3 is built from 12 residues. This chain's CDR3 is CAWSVKGYGYTF. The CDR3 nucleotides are TGTGCCTGGAGTGTGAAGGGCTATGGCTACACCTTC. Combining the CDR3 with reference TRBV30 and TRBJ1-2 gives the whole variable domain SQTIHQWPATLVQPVGSPLSLECTVEGTSNPNLYWYRQAAGRGLQLLFYSVGIGQISSEVPQNLSASRPQDRQFILSSKKLLLSDSGFYLCAWSVKGYGYTFGSGTRLTVV.

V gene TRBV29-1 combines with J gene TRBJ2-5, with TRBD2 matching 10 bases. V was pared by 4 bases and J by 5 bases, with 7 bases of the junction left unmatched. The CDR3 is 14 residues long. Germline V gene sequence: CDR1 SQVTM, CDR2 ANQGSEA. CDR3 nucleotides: TGCAGCGTTGTGTTAGCGGGGGGAAGGGAGACCCAGTACTTC. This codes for CSVVLAGGRETQYF.

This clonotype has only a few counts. The CDR3: CASSQLAGGNQETQYF. CDR3 nucleotides: TGTGCCAGCAGCCAACTAGCGGGGGGGAACCAAGAGACCCAGTACTTC. The chain carries TRBV13 and TRBJ2-5, with 13 bases aligning to TRBD2. Germline-derived CDR1 and CDR2 are PRHDT and FYEKMQ (reference sequence). Trimming at V came to 5 bases and at J to 0 bases, leaving 3 bases not matched to a gene. This CDR3 spans 16 amino acids.

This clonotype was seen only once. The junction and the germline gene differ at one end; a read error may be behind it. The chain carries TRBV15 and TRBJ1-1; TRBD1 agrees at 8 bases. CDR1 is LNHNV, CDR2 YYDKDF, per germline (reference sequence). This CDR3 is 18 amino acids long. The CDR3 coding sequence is TGTGCCACCAGCAGAGAACGGCCGGAGACAGGGGTGTACACTGAACCTTTCTTT. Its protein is CATSRERPETGVYTEPFF.